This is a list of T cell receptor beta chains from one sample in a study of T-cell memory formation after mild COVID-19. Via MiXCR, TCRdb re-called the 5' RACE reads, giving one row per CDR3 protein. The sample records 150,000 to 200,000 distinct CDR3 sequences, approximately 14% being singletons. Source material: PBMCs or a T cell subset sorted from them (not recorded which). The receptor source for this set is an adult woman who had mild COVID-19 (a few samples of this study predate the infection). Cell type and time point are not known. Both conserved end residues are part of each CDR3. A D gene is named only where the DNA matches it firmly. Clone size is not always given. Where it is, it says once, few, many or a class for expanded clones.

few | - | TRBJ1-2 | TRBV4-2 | CASSQDRSRVDGYTF | TGTGCCAGCAGCCAAGATAGGAGCAGGGTCGATGGCTACACCTTC
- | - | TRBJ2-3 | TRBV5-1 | CASSLGAGAYSTDTQYF | TGCGCCAGCAGCTTGGGTGCTGGAGCCTATAGCACAGATACGCAGTATTTT
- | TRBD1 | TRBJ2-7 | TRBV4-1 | CASSYGTGPAYEQYF | TGCGCCAGCAGCTATGGGACAGGGCCGGCCTACGAGCAGTACTTC
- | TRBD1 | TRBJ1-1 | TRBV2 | CASPEGDRLNEAFF | TGTGCCAGCCCCGAAGGGGACAGACTAAATGAAGCTTTCTTT
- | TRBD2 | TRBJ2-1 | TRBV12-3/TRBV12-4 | CASSFSGLAVQGEFF | TGTGCCAGCAGTTTTTCGGGACTAGCGGTACAGGGGGAGTTCTTC
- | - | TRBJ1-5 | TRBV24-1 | CATSDLRSFGAQHF | TGTGCCACCAGTGATTTGAGATCCTTCGGGGCCCAGCATTTT
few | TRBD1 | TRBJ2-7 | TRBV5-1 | CASSLVGQAYEQYF | TGCGCCAGCAGCTTGGTGGGACAGGCCTACGAGCAGTACTTC
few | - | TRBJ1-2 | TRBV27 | CASSFGRRYGYTF | TGTGCCAGCAGTTTTGGGCGGAGGTATGGCTACACCTTC
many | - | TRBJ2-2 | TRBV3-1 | CASSPRQNTGELFF | TGTGCCAGCAGCCCCCGACAGAACACCGGGGAGCTGTTTTTT
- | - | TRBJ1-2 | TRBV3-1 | CASSQRQYGYTF | TGTGCCAGCAGCCAAAGGCAATATGGCTACACCTTC
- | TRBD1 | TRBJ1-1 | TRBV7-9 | CASRPGTAEAFF | TGTGCCAGCAGGCCCGGGACAGCTGAAGCTTTCTTT
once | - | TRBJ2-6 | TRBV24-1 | CATSDTTGPGGANVLTF | TGTGCCACCAGTGACACAACTGGCCCCGGCGGGGCCAACGTCCTGACTTTC
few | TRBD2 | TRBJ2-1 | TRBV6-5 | CASSYSGGRPPYNEQFF | TGTGCCAGCAGTTACTCGGGCGGGAGGCCCCCTTACAATGAGCAGTTCTTC
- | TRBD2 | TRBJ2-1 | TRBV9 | CASSVAPNPGGEQFF | TGTGCCAGCAGCGTAGCCCCCAATCCGGGAGGTGAGCAGTTCTTC
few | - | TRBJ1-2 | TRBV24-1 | CATSVGHLGGYTF | TGTGCCACCAGTGTCGGACACCTCGGCGGCTACACCTTC
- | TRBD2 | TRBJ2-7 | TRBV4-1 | CASSLKGLAAYEQYF | TGCGCCAGCAGCCTAAAGGGGCTAGCGGCTTACGAGCAGTACTTC
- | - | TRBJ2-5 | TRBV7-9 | CASSSLGLRQETQYF | TGTGCCAGCAGCTCCTTGGGCCTCCGTCAAGAGACCCAGTACTTC
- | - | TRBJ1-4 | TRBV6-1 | CASNRVGINEKLFF | TGTGCCAGCAACAGAGTGGGGATTAATGAAAAACTGTTTTTT
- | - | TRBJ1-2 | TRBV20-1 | CSARGPGKLGYTF | TGCAGTGCTAGAGGACCGGGTAAACTTGGCTACACCTTC
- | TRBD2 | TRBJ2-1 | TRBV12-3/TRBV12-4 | CASSFLGLAGEEQFF | TGTGCCAGCAGTTTCCTCGGACTAGCGGGCGAGGAGCAGTTCTTC
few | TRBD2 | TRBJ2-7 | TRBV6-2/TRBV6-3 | CASSYKGSGRALYEQYF | TGTGCCAGCAGTTACAAGGGTAGCGGGAGGGCCCTCTACGAGCAGTACTTC
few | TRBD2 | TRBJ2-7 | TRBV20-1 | CSATGTSGVEQAYEQYF | TGCAGTGCTACCGGGACTAGCGGAGTCGAGCAGGCCTACGAGCAGTACTTC
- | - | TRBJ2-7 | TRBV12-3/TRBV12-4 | CASSSLGRSSYEQYF | TGTGCCAGCAGTTCCCTGGGCCGATCGTCCTACGAGCAGTACTTC
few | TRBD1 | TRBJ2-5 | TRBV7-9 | CASTSVGTGQETQYF | TGTGCCAGCACCTCTGTGGGGACAGGACAAGAGACCCAGTACTTC
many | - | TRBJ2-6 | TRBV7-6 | CASRPSGANVLTF | TGTGCCAGCAGACCCTCTGGGGCCAACGTCCTGACTTTC
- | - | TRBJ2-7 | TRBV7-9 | CASNPDRAHEQYF | TGTGCCAGCAATCCGGACAGAGCCCACGAGCAGTACTTC
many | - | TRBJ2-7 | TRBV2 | CASSELDYGEQYF | TGTGCCAGCAGTGAATTGGACTACGGGGAGCAGTACTTC
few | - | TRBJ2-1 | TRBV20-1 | CSATHWTDRYNEQFF | TGCAGTGCCACACATTGGACGGATCGGTACAATGAGCAGTTCTTC
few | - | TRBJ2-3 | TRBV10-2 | CASLGNSGTDTQYF | TGCGCCAGCCTGGGAAACTCCGGCACAGATACGCAGTATTTT
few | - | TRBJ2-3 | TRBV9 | CASSVEGQRTDTQYF | TGTGCCAGCAGCGTAGAGGGACAACGCACAGATACGCAGTATTTT
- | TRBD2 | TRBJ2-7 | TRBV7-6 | CASSSSGTSNYEQYF | TGTGCCAGCAGCTCCTCCGGGACTAGCAATTACGAGCAGTACTTC
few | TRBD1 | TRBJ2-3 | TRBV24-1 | CATDRGPGDTQYF | TGTGCCACCGACAGGGGGCCAGGGGATACGCAGTATTTT
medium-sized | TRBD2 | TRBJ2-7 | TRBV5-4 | CASGTSGTIEQYF | TGTGCCTCCGGGACTAGCGGGACGATCGAGCAGTACTTC
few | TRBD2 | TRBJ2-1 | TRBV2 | CASSGTSEKARKFF | TGTGCCAGCAGTGGGACTAGCGAGAAAGCGAGGAAGTTCTTC
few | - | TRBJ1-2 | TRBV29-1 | CSVEAKNGYTF | TGCAGCGTTGAAGCTAAGAACGGCTACACCTTC
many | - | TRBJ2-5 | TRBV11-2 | CASSLVGAQETQYF | TGTGCCAGCAGCTTAGTGGGGGCCCAAGAGACCCAGTACTTC
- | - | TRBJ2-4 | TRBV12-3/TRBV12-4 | CASRASLAKNIQYF | TGTGCCAGCAGGGCTAGTCTAGCCAAAAACATTCAGTACTTC
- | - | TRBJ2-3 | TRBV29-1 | CSVEELGSADTQYF | TGCAGCGTTGAAGAGTTGGGTAGTGCAGATACGCAGTATTTT
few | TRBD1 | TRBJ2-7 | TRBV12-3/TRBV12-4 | CASSLYRGLDSSYEQYF | TGTGCCAGCAGTTTGTACAGGGGGCTCGACTCCTCCTACGAGCAGTACTTC
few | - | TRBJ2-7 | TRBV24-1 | CATARGHEQYF | TGTGCCACCGCCAGAGGCCACGAGCAGTACTTC
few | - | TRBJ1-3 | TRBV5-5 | CASSLTGLLNTIYF | TGTGCCAGCAGCTTGACTGGGTTATTAAACACCATATATTTT
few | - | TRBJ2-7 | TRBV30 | CAWSRDLSYEQYF | TGTGCCTGGAGTCGAGACCTCTCCTACGAGCAGTACTTC
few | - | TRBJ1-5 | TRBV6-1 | CASSELIRGTLYEPQHF | TGTGCCAGCAGTGAACTGATAAGGGGAACCCTGTATGAGCCCCAGCATTTT
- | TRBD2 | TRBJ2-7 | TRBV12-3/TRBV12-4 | CASSLTSGRAGEQYF | TGTGCCAGCAGTTTAACTAGCGGGAGGGCCGGGGAGCAGTACTTC
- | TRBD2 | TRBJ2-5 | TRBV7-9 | CASRFLAGRQETQYF | TGTGCCAGCAGATTTCTAGCGGGACGGCAAGAGACCCAGTACTTC
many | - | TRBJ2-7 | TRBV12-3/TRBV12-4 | CASSLGFYEQYF | TGTGCCAGCAGTTTGGGATTCTACGAGCAGTACTTC
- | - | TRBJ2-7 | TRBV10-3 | CAISGDAPEQYF | TGTGCCATCAGTGGGGATGCCCCCGAGCAGTACTTC
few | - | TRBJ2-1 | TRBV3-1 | CASSQRGVYEQFF | TGTGCCAGCAGCCAACGCGGGGTATATGAGCAGTTCTTC
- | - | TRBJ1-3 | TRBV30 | CAWSRGAFGNTIYF | TGTGCCTGGAGTCGGGGGGCATTCGGAAACACCATATATTTT
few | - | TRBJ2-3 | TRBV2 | CASSVGGISTDTQYF | TGTGCCAGCAGTGTAGGCGGGATAAGCACAGATACGCAGTATTTT
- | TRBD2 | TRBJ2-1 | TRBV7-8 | CASSWPSTSGSGNEQFF | TGTGCCAGCAGCTGGCCCTCGACTAGCGGGAGTGGCAATGAGCAGTTCTTC
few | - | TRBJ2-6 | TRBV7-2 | CASSSQAYGANVLTF | TGTGCCAGCAGCTCACAGGCGTATGGGGCCAACGTCCTGACTTTC
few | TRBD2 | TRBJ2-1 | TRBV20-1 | CSARAPSGRNEQFF | TGCAGTGCTAGAGCGCCTAGCGGTCGCAATGAGCAGTTCTTC
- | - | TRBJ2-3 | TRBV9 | CASSELGLSGTDTQYF | TGTGCCAGCAGCGAGTTGGGACTTTCCGGCACAGATACGCAGTATTTT